This TCR beta chain was recovered during a study of blood T cell repertoires in COVID-19. At the level of the study: Acute and convalescent COVID-19 samples came from the United States, Italy and Spain.

This clone was detected only a few times. The CDR3 spans 13 residues. Per the germline V gene, CDR1 is ENHRY and CDR2 is SYGVKD. V lost 4 bases to trimming and J lost 7 bases; unmatched junction nucleotides: 3. Original handling: From reference gene primer amplification, estimates of nucleated cell counts were derived. The table came from immunoSEQ multiplex PCR; TCRdb's copy has only in-frame clones and leaves some out. The V and J calls and the clone size are those of that table, but D and trimming were determined from the DNA. In the table there are some 240,000 clones, around 84% of which are singletons. Participants came from under 30 US areas, aged roughly 18 to 95 years.

The genes are TRBV10-3 and TRBJ1-2, with 10 positions matching TRBD1. Sequencing was done on a sample of PBMCs or T cells enriched from blood (not recorded which). This sequence was found in a man aged 30 to 45 with acute COVID-19. CDR3: CAISGGTGVGYTF. The CDR3 nucleotides read TGTGCCATCAGTGGGGGGACAGGGGTTGGCTACACCTTC.